This TCR beta chain was found in a study of CD4 T cell repertoires in COVID-19. Germline V gene data show CDR1 as MNHEY and CDR2 as SVGAGI. The CDR3 is 15 residues long. The V and J ends lost 6 bases and 4 bases, in that order; junction bases with no gene match: 11. Measured with immunoSEQ multiplex PCR; TCRdb has only the in-frame clones, and not every one. The data contain more than 65,000 clones, about four fifths of them singletons. The TCR sequence derives from a human donor who had COVID-19. V and J are TRBV6-5 and TRBJ2-7, with 8 bases that match TRBD1. The material sequenced was CD4+ T cells from peripheral blood, taken after recovery from COVID-19. In nucleotides, the CDR3 is TGTGCCAGCAGCCGAGCTCTGGACAGGGATTACGAGCAGTACTTC. Encoded protein: CASSRALDRDYEQYF.